This T cell receptor beta chain was recovered during a study of vaccination and CD4 T cells after COVID-19 (dated by TCRdb to 2022 to 2024). At the level of the whole study: Convalescent patients had a positive SARS-CoV-2 result on nasal swab PCR, and of these patients, fewer than ten had mild disease and one had severe disease. In approximately ten COVID-19 convalescent patients and a few infection-naive healthy vaccine recipients, the spike-specific CD4+ TCR repertoire before mRNA vaccination was compared with the repertoire after mRNA vaccination. Post-vaccine blood samples were taken a median of roughly 75 days after the second vaccine dose, with a range of roughly 14 to 250 days. Two doses of either the Pfizer-BioNTech BNT162b2 vaccine (n=8) or the Moderna mRNA-1273 vaccine (n=2) were administered to participants. The cultures were stimulated with overlapping spike peptide pools from SARS-CoV-2 and from the common cold coronaviruses HCoV-NL63, HCoV-OC43 and HCoV-229E. The convalescent cohort comprised six males and four females, including two Hispanic individuals, seven Caucasians, two Asians and one multiracial person. Post-COVID blood samples from convalescent patients were collected a median of approximately 100 days after diagnosis, with a range of 35 to 161 days. In control cultures, a CEFX viral epitope pool was used as positive control, an HIV-1 Nef peptide pool was used as negative control, or no peptide was added. Overall study results and their limits: The number of convalescent patients in the study was relatively small, and the study did not examine early timepoints following natural infection. Among convalescent patients, a median about 90% of the SARS-CoV-2-reactive clones seen after vaccination appeared only after vaccination, which suggests priming specific to the vaccine. The median count of SARS-CoV-2-reactive clonotypes went up from some 23 after infection to 30 to 40 after vaccination, although the change was not significant. Of the vaccine-specific clones in convalescent patients, 304 of 307, or nearly all, reacted only to SARS-CoV-2 spike and did not cross-react with common cold coronaviruses.

The library was obtained by PCR. DNA from cultured CD4+ T cells was subjected to TCR sequencing with the Oncomine TCR Beta short-read assay at the Johns Hopkins FTIC core. The QIAamp micro DNA kit was used to extract genomic DNA from the cultured CD4+ T cells. The Oncomine TCR Beta libraries from cultured CD4+ T cells were pooled using unique dual indexes and then sequenced on an Illumina iSeq 100. As for the authors' bioinformatics: Non-productive sequences were removed, and CDR3s not starting with C, not ending with F or W, or shorter than 7 amino acids were discarded. The MANAFEST web application was used to identify antigen-specific clonotypes by comparing peptide-stimulated wells against reference wells and other culture wells. Positive clones required FDR below 0.05, an odds ratio above 5, and productive frequency above 0.1% in at least two of three replicate wells. A clonotype was classed as cross-reactive if the clonotype showed significant expansion both in SARS-CoV-2 spike wells and in at least one common cold coronavirus spike condition. CDR3 homology was assessed with Levenshtein distances (stringdist) and unrooted phylogenetic trees (ape) in R version 3.6.1. TCRdb reprocessed the public reads (quality trimming at Q25 with fastp, clone calling with MiXCR) and kept in-frame beta chains. Each record represents a unique CDR3 protein, reported with the most common genes and DNA among its rows. The V and J calls come from TCRdb's annotation, not from the publication. In this sample the table shows around 22,000 distinct CDR3 sequences, less than 35% of which occur a single time. Around 12% of the sample is taken by the ten largest.

This clonotype was observed a handful of times. Its target antigen remains unknown. Base quality data are lacking; no much larger clone is found one base away. According to the study, the label for this sample's treatment or condition signals: approximately nine-day PBMC culture with coronavirus spike peptide pools or control peptides (ViraFEST assay). The ViraFEST assay was used in the study, in which antigen-specific T cells were expanded with peptide pools and expanded clonotypes were subsequently identified by TCR sequencing. The convalescent patients' positive SARS-CoV-2 PCR tests fell between March and December 2020, which was before the Alpha, Beta and Delta variants emerged in the United States. Each well held 1.5 million to 2.5 million PBMCs cultured with approximately 9.1 ug/ml peptide pools in IMDM containing around 5.5% human AB serum and around 10 IU/ml IL-2. On days 3 and 7, half of the culture medium was replaced with fresh IL-2-containing medium. Once the cells had been in culture for over nine days, the EasySep CD4+ T cell isolation kit was used to isolate CD4+ T cells by negative selection. PBMCs were separated from whole blood using Ficoll-Paque Plus gradient centrifugation and then either used fresh or cryopreserved at -140C. Culture conditions were generally each tested in triplicate wells.

The receptor comes from a human donor with COVID-19. The specimen sequenced was cultured CD4+ T cells from blood.

The sequenced DNA: TGTGCCAGCAGTTTATCCCAAGAGACCCAGTACTTC. It is translated as CASSLSQETQYF. The chain joins TRBV12-3 or TRBV12-4 to TRBJ2-5; the D gene lacks a confident call. There are 12 amino acids in the CDR3, from cysteine to phenylalanine inclusive. Just CDR3 DNA is preserved here, 36 bases in frame from base 1. V gives up 2 bases and J gives up 1 base, and the segment between their germline ends measures 2 bases.